This entry concerns a single T cell receptor beta chain. This record comes from a study of OX40 agonist ivuxolimab in advanced cancers. Study information: Eligibility admitted prior anti-PD-1, anti-PD-L1 or anti-CTLA-4 therapy; 35% to 40% had some.

The V gene's germline CDR1 is KGHSH and CDR2 LQKENI. V was shortened by 6 bases and J by 3 bases, with 24 bases between the two germline ends. The CDR3 is 19 residues long. Only in-frame clones appear in the TCRdb table, and some are missing; sequencing was by immunoSEQ multiplex PCR. The data show approximately 58,000 clones, about four fifths seen once. Sample: CD4+ or CD8+ T cells sorted from blood, taken in a trial of the OX40 agonist ivuxolimab. The sequence derives from an adult with an advanced solid tumor such as melanoma, head and neck, liver or kidney cancer. The chain combines TRBV18 with TRBJ1-6, with unresolved D. CDR3 sequence (DNA): TGTGCCAGCTCTCCAATGCCCTTATCGCAGGTCAACTATAATTCACCCCTCCACTTT. It is translated as CASSPMPLSQVNYNSPLHF.